This paragraph covers one T cell receptor beta chain sequence. Controls comprised healthy donors matched for age and sex. The CD8+ and CD4+ T cells were negatively isolated, with the TEMRA cells enriched by FACS. RNA in amounts of roughly 0.5 to 1 ug was reverse transcribed with random hexamers. By means of immunoSEQ multiplex PCR, TCR beta CDR3 spanning 54 Vbeta and 13 Jbeta underwent amplification. MiXCR, applied by TCRdb to the immunoSEQ multiplex PCR reads, yields one record per CDR3 protein. The table records roughly 110,000 distinct CDR3 sequences, about 90% of them present only once. This record belongs to a study of CD8 T cells in Susac syndrome. The V gene's germline CDR1 is DFQATT and CDR2 SNEGSKA (reference sequence). Trimming stripped 5 bases from V and 0 bases from J, with 14 bases between. This CDR3 contains 15 residues.

Input material: CD4+ T cells from PBMCs. V is TRBV20-1 and J is TRBJ1-3, with D unclear. The sequence was obtained from a human donor in good health. In nucleotides, the CDR3 is TGCAGTGCTCGAAGTAGGCGGGGCTCTGGAAACACCATATATTTT. Amino acid sequence: CSARSRRGSGNTIYF.